This T cell receptor beta chain was sequenced for a study of cytomegalovirus exposure and HLA in healthy donors. For this clone: Its antigen remains unidentified.

Findings of the study overall: Analysis was performed later, and it showed HLA-associated TCR beta chains to be more clonally expanded than equally common others. Some segments of the V type, notably TRBV6-2 and TRBV6-3, were excluded as indistinguishable. Presence/absence results assume similar sequencing depth per donor, which may not hold.

13 Jbeta primers and 60 Vbeta primers were used for the PCR. Profiled with immunoSEQ multiplex PCR; TCRdb holds only in-frame clones, not every one. The sample lists under 150,000 clones; about 66% were seen once. The CDR3 is made up of 16 amino acids. Trimming took off 1 base at V and 2 bases at J, with 12 bases between the two ends. Germline CDR1 MGHRA, CDR2 YSYEKL. The TCR comes from a young man in good health and CMV-seropositive. V gene TRBV4-1 combines with J gene TRBJ2-1; no firm D call. Sequenced: PBMCs. DNA for the CDR3: TGCGCCAGCAGCCAAGTAGCCGTACCGGCCTACAATGAGCAGTTCTTC. Translating gives CASSQVAVPAYNEQFF.